This T cell receptor (beta chain) was documented in a study of blood T cell repertoires in COVID-19. The wider study: The United States, Italy and Spain were the sources of the acute and convalescent COVID-19 samples. In each case, the material was cDNA or gDNA derived from T cells, B-cell-depleted T cells, or PBMCs.

This CDR3 has 15 amino acids. V was pared by 7 bases and J by 0 bases, with 5 bases of the junction left unmatched. Germline V gene lookup returns CDR1 MGHDK and CDR2 SYGVNS. Original analysis: Estimated nucleated cell counts came from reference gene primer amplification. Only in-frame clones appear in the TCRdb table, and some are missing; sequencing was by immunoSEQ multiplex PCR. V, J and clone size reflect that table, while D and trimming were determined from the DNA. This table has about 220,000 clones, approximately 83% appearing once. The sequence was obtained from a woman in her 40s with active or convalescent COVID-19. Sequencing was done on a sample of peripheral blood. The chain combines TRBV25-1 with TRBJ1-5; 8 bases agree with TRBD1. CDR3 protein: CASTETGDSNQPQHF. The CDR3 DNA reads as TGTGCCAGCACTGAGACAGGGGATAGCAATCAGCCCCAGCATTTT.